Presented here are 26 T cell receptor beta chains from one specimen sequenced in a study of long-term antiretroviral therapy in people with HIV. Runs used v3.0 of the immunoSEQ assay and were done at survey level. The protocol was immunoSEQ multiplex PCR, while the TCRdb copy is restricted to in-frame clones and leaves out a portion. There are about 12,000 clones in the sample; about 73% occur only once, and roughly 14% lies in the top ten. The material was unsorted PBMCs, obtained 3 to 3.3 years before starting antiretroviral therapy. Receptors were obtained from a man in his forties with HIV.

The V call is TRBV6-4, the J call TRBJ1-1; 9 nucleotides line up with TRBD1. V lost 2 bases, J lost 9 bases, and 10 bases stayed unmatched. The CDR3 has 15 amino acids. Germline assignment: CDR1 MRHNA and CDR2 SNTAGT. CDR3 coding DNA: TGTGCCAGCAGTGACGATGGGACAGGGCTGCGGAAAGCTTTCTTT. This gives the protein CASSDDGTGLRKAFF.

This sequence joins TRBV6-1 and TRBJ1-1; 7 nucleotides agree with TRBD1. The J segment lost 4 bases and the V segment lost 7 bases, leaving 9 bases of the junction unmatched. The CDR3 loop spans 14 amino acids. From germline, CDR1 is MNHNS and CDR2 SASEGT. The CDR3 bases are TGTGCCAGCACCGCACAGGGGATAGGCACTGAAGCTTTCTTT. It specifies CASTAQGIGTEAFF.

The V call is TRBV11-3, the J call TRBJ2-5; TRBD1 matches 8 bases. The CDR3 covers 16 residues. Trimming removed 5 bases from V and 5 bases from J; junction bases left unmatched: 13. Per germline, CDR1 SGHNT and CDR2 YENEEA. The CDR3 coding sequence is TGTGCCAGCAGCCCAGGACAGGGTGGGAGTGTGGAGACCCAGTACTTC. Protein: CASSPGQGGSVETQYF.

The gene calls are TRBV28 and TRBJ2-5; TRBD2 matches at 7 bases. The V gene's germline CDR1 is MDHEN and CDR2 SYDVKM. The CDR3 spans 16 residues. The J segment lost 4 bases and the V segment lost 7 bases, leaving 15 bases of the junction unmatched. In DNA form, the CDR3 reads TGTGCCAGCAATCCACCAAGGGGCGGGGGTGGAGAGACCCAGTACTTC. This codes for CASNPPRGGGGETQYF.

The chain recombines TRBV11-2 with TRBJ1-5; possible D gene TRBD1, 6 bases. CDR1 and CDR2 (germline): SGHAT, FQNNGV. The CDR3 contains 14 residues. The germline V and J ends were trimmed by 5 bases and 7 bases, with 15 bases remaining between them. In DNA, the CDR3 is TGTGCCAGCAGCCTGGGGGGGGCCAGGCAGCCCCAGCATTTT. It is translated as CASSLGGARQPQHF.

This clone is categorized as medium-sized. The chain couples TRBV4-2 to TRBJ2-3; 10 nucleotides align to TRBD2. CDR1 and CDR2 from the germline V gene are LGHNA and YNFKEQ. CDR3 size: 16 residues. V dropped 5 bases and J dropped 4; count of bases not matched to a gene: 9. Here the CDR3 DNA reads TGTGCCAGCAGCGCGACCGTAGCGGGAGGCGCAGATACGCAGTATTTT. It codes for CASSATVAGGADTQYF.

The chain recombines TRBV27 with TRBJ1-5, with a tentative D call TRBD1 (5 bases). Germline CDR1 reads MNHEY; CDR2 reads SMNVEV (reference sequence). V shed 5 bases and J shed 3 bases, with 26 bases lying between them. There are 19 residues in the CDR3. Here the CDR3 DNA reads TGTGCCAGCAGTCTGCAGGGCCCGGGCGGTGGTCGGAACAATCAGCCCCAGCATTTT. It is translated as CASSLQGPGGGRNNQPQHF.

V is TRBV2 and J is TRBJ2-7; possibly TRBD2 for D (7 bases). Germline lookup yields CDR1 SNHLY and CDR2 FYNNEI. The V end was cut by 6 bases, the J end by 2 bases, with 17 bases between. CDR3 length equals 15 residues. The CDR3 DNA reads TGTGCCAGCAGATCCCTCGGGGGGCCCCCCTACGAGCAGTACTTC. This translates into CASRSLGGPPYEQYF.

The rearrangement links TRBV7-3 to TRBJ2-7, with 7 bases matching TRBD2. Germline lookup yields CDR1 SGHTA and CDR2 FQGTGA. CDR3 size: 14 residues. V was clipped by 5 bases and J by 2 bases; unmatched bases: 6. The CDR3: CASSPSGGPYEQYF. CDR3 sequence (DNA): TGTGCCAGCAGCCCGTCGGGAGGCCCCTACGAGCAGTACTTC.

This clone was counted a single time. The chain couples TRBV5-1 to TRBJ2-7, with 8 positions matching TRBD2. Losses at the gene ends were 3 bases for V and 2 bases for J; bases not matched to a gene: 4. Germline CDR1 SGHRS, CDR2 YFSETQ. The CDR3 loop spans 14 amino acids. The CDR3 loop is CASSSSGLTYEQYF. In DNA form, the CDR3 reads TGCGCCAGCAGCTCTAGCGGGCTAACCTACGAGCAGTACTTC.

The chain links TRBV23-1 to TRBJ2-7, with TRBD2 matching 13 bases. TRBV23-1 is an ORF; its function is uncertain. This CDR3 is 18 amino acids long. J was trimmed by 3 bases and V by 0 bases; bases with no gene match: 8. CDR3 nucleotides: TGCGCCAGCAGTCAATCGGGACTAGCGGGAATAAGAATCTACGAGCAGTACTTC. Amino acids: CASSQSGLAGIRIYEQYF.

This sequence joins TRBV7-9 and TRBJ2-3, with D unclear. Germline V gene lookup returns CDR1 SEHNR and CDR2 FQNEAQ (reference sequence). The CDR3 covers 15 residues. V lost 2 bases to trimming and J lost 5 bases, with 14 bases between them. CDR3 DNA: TGTGCCAGCAGCTTAAGGGAAGGCCCAGGAGATACGCAGTATTTT. This gives the protein CASSLREGPGDTQYF.

The V and J genes are TRBV20-1 and TRBJ2-1; TRBD1 might be the D (6 bases). Germline values: CDR1 DFQATT, CDR2 SNEGSKA (reference sequence). The CDR3 has 11 amino acids. With 3 bases removed from V and 9 bases from J, the gap between germline ends came to 9 bases. CDR3 loop: CSARQGTEQFF. DNA for the CDR3: TGCAGTGCTAGGCAGGGGACTGAGCAGTTCTTC.

V and J are TRBV19 and TRBJ1-5; D is unresolved. V was cut by 3 bases and J by 5 bases, with 14 bases left in between. The germline gives CDR1 LNHDA, CDR2 SQIVND (reference sequence). The CDR3 runs to 15 residues. The CDR3 coding sequence is TGTGCCAGTAGTATTCGGATTCCAGACCATCAGCCCCAGCATTTT. Translated, it gives CASSIRIPDHQPQHF.

This chain links TRBV5-5 with TRBJ2-5, with 8 bases matching TRBD2. CDR1 SGHKS and CDR2 YYEKEE come from the germline V gene (reference sequence). Trimming cost V 4 bases and J 2 bases; bases outside gene matches: 4. The CDR3 contains 14 residues. The CDR3 DNA sequence: TGTGCCAGCAGCCGGGGGGGTATTCAAGAGACCCAGTACTTC. Amino acids: CASSRGGIQETQYF.

V usage is TRBV7-6 and J usage is TRBJ1-1; 8 positions agree with TRBD1. The V gene end was trimmed by 5 bases and the J gene end by 9 bases; junction bases not matched to a gene: 23. Germline values: CDR1 SGHVS, CDR2 FNYEAQ. The CDR3 sequence is 18 residues long. This chain's CDR3 is CASSHLVTGETPAPKAFF. The DNA for the CDR3 is TGTGCCAGCAGCCACCTAGTGACAGGGGAGACGCCCGCCCCCAAAGCTTTCTTT.

This clone counts as medium-sized. The sample holds other DNA sequences that translate to the same CDR3. This rearrangement joins TRBV27 to TRBJ2-1; 9 bases agree with TRBD2. V trimming: 3 bases; J trimming: 4 bases; junction bases outside the gene matches: 4. The CDR3 extends over 15 amino acids. Germline CDR1 is MNHEY and CDR2 is SMNVEV (reference sequence). The CDR3 DNA sequence: TGTGCCAGCAGTTTTCCGAGCGGGAGGTACAATGAGCAGTTCTTC. Amino acid sequence: CASSFPSGRYNEQFF.

The chain recombines TRBV6-1 with TRBJ2-2; D is ambiguous. The CDR3 sequence is 12 residues long. The germline V gene has CDR1 MNHNS and CDR2 SASEGT. The V and J ends lost 8 bases and 6 bases respectively, with 10 bases between them. DNA of the CDR3: TGTGCCAGCGGAGCACAGCCCGGGGAGCTGTTTTTT. It encodes CASGAQPGELFF.

On this clone itself: The sample has other DNA sequences that encode this CDR3 too. The chain employs TRBV6-4 and TRBJ2-2; maybe TRBD2 (7 bases). Germline values: CDR1 MRHNA, CDR2 SNTAGT. The CDR3 runs 16 residues. V lost 3 bases and J lost 3, with 14 bases in between. The CDR3 is CASSERGGADTGELFF. The CDR3 nucleotides are TGTGCCAGCAGTGAGAGAGGGGGGGCTGACACCGGGGAGCTGTTTTTT.

This clone occurred a few times. The CDR3 DNA follows: TGCGCCAGCAGCTACGATGAACAGGGGAATACGCCGTACTTC. It encodes CASSYDEQGNTPYF. The chain employs TRBV4-1 and TRBJ2-7; 7 nucleotides agree with TRBD1. The CDR3 sequence is 14 residues long. Germline loops: CDR1 MGHRA, CDR2 YSYEKL. Germline trimming cut 5 bases from V and 12 bases from J; bases unmatched to any gene: 16.

The rearrangement links TRBV7-8 to TRBJ1-3, with D hard to call. CDR1 and CDR2 (germline): SGHVS, FQNEAQ. V lost 4 bases, J lost 0 bases, and 10 bases lay in between. The CDR3 is made up of 15 amino acids. Here the CDR3 reads CASSSGLSSGNTIYF. In DNA, the CDR3 is TGTGCCAGCAGCTCCGGGCTGAGCTCTGGAAACACCATATATTTT.

The chain has TRBV7-3 and TRBJ2-7; D assignment may be TRBD1 or TRBD2 (5 bases each). CDR1 SGHTA and CDR2 FQGTGA come from the germline V gene. Trimming stripped 2 bases from V and 1 base from J, with 12 bases between. The CDR3 length is 15 residues. CDR3 nucleotide sequence: TGTGCCAGCAGCTTAGGTCCGGGACGGTCCTACGAGCAGTACTTC. Translating it yields CASSLGPGRSYEQYF. Filled out from reference TRBV7-3 and TRBJ2-7, the complete variable domain reads GAGVSQTPSNKVTEKGKYVELRCDPISGHTALYWYRQSLGQGPEFLIYFQGTGAADDSGLPNDRFFAVRPEGSVSTLKIQRTERGDSAVYLCASSLGPGRSYEQYFGPGTRLTVT.

The table lists this clone with a few counts. V and J are TRBV19 and TRBJ2-7, with D possibly being TRBD2 (5 bases). V lost 5 bases and J 3 bases, leaving 17 bases between the germline ends. Germline CDR1 reads LNHDA; CDR2 reads SQIVND (reference sequence). CDR3 size: 15 residues. CDR3 DNA: TGTGCCAGTAGTTTCCCAGGACGGAGGCGCTACGAGCAGTACTTC. Its protein is CASSFPGRRRYEQYF.

The genes are TRBV29-1 and TRBJ1-1, with D unresolved. Germline V lookup: CDR1 SQVTM, CDR2 ANQGSEA. The CDR3 length is 10 residues. The V end lost 7 bases, the J end lost 13 bases, and 16 bases lay between the germline ends. CDR3 residues: CSASVAKGFF. Written as DNA, the CDR3 is TGCAGCGCATCCGTGGCCAAGGGTTTCTTT.

This clone came up once. The chain couples TRBV6-5 to TRBJ2-7; 12 nucleotides line up with TRBD2. With V trimmed by 4 bases and J by 5 bases, 6 bases remained unmatched. Germline V lookup: CDR1 MNHEY, CDR2 SVGAGI. There are 15 residues in the CDR3. CDR3 residues: CASSSLAGGPNEQYF. The CDR3 DNA sequence: TGTGCCAGCAGTTCCCTAGCGGGAGGGCCCAACGAGCAGTACTTC.

The sample holds a few counts of this clone. The genes are TRBV7-9 and TRBJ1-5; 9 nucleotides match TRBD1. There are 14 residues in the CDR3. The V gene end was trimmed by 4 bases and the J gene end by 5 bases; junction bases not matched to a gene: 3. Germline-derived CDR1 and CDR2 are SEHNR and FQNEAQ (reference sequence). The CDR3 loop reads CASSSTGGDQPQHF. The CDR3, as DNA: TGTGCCAGCAGCTCTACAGGGGGCGATCAGCCCCAGCATTTT.